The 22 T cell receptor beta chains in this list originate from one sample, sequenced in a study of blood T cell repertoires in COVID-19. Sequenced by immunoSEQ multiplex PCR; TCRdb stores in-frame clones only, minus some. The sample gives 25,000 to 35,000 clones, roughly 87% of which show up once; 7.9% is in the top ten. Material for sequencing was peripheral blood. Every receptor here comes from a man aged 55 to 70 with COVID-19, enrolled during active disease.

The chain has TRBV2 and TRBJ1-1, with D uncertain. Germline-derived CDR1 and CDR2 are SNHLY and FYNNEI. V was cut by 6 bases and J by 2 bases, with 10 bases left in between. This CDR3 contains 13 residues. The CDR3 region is CASRPDSNTEAFF. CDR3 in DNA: TGTGCCAGCAGACCGGACTCTAACACTGAAGCTTTCTTT. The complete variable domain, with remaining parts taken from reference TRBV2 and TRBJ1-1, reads EPEVTQTPSHQVTQMGQEVILRCVPISNHLYFYWYRQILGQKVEFLVSFYNNEISEKSEIFDDQFSVERPDGSNFTLKIRSTKLEDSAMYFCASRPDSNTEAFFGQGTRLTVV.

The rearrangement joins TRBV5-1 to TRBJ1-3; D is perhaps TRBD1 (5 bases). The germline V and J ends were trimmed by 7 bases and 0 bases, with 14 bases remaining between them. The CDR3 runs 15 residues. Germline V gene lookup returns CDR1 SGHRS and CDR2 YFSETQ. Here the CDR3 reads CASGTSDSSGNTIYF. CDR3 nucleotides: TGCGCCAGCGGAACCTCCGACAGCTCTGGAAACACCATATATTTT.

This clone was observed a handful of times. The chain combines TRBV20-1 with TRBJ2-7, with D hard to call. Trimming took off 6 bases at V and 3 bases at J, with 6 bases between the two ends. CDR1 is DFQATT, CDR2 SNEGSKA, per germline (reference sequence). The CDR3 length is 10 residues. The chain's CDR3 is CSARNYEQYF. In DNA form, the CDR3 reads TGCAGTGCGCGAAACTACGAGCAGTACTTC.

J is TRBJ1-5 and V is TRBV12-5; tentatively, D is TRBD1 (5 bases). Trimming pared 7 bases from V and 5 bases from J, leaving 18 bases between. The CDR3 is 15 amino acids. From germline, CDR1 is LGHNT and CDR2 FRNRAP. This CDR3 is CASASQRGGDQPQHF. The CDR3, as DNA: TGTGCTAGTGCCTCCCAACGAGGAGGGGATCAGCCCCAGCATTTT.

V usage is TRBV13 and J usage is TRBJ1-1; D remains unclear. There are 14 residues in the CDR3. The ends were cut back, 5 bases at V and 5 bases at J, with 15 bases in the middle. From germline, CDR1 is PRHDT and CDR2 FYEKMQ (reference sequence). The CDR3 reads CASSSYSLITEAFF. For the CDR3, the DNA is TGTGCCAGCAGCAGCTACTCTCTGATTACTGAAGCTTTCTTT.

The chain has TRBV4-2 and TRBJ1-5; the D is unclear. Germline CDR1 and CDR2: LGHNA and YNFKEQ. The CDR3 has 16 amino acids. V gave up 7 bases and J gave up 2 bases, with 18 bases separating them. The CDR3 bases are TGTGCCAGCAACCACCCCACATGGCTCCGCAATCAGCCCCAGCATTTT. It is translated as CASNHPTWLRNQPQHF.

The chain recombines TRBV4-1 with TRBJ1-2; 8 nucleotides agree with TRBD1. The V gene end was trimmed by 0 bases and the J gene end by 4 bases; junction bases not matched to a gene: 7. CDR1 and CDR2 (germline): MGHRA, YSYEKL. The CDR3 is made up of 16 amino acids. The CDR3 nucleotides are TGCGCCAGCAGCCAAGAGTCGGCAGGGGGCTTCTATGGCTACACCTTC. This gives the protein CASSQESAGGFYGYTF.

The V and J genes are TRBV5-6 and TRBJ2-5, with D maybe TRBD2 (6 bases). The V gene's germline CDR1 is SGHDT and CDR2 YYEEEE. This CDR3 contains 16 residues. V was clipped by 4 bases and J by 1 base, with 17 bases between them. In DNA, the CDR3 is TGTGCCAGCAGCGGGGGGTACCTTGAGAGCCAAGAGACCCAGTACTTC. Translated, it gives CASSGGYLESQETQYF.

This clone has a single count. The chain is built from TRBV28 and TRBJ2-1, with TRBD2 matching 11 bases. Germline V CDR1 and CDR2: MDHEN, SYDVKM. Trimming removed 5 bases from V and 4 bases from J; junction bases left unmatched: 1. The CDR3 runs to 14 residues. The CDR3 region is CASSRTSGYNEQFF. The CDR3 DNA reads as TGTGCCAGCAGTCGGACTAGCGGGTACAATGAGCAGTTCTTC.

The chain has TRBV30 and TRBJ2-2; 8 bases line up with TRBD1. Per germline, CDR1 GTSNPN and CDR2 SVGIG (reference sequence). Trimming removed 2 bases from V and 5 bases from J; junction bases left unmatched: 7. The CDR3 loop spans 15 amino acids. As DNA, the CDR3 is TGTGCCTGGAGTCGGAGACAGGGGCGGACCGGGGAGCTGTTTTTT. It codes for CAWSRRQGRTGELFF.

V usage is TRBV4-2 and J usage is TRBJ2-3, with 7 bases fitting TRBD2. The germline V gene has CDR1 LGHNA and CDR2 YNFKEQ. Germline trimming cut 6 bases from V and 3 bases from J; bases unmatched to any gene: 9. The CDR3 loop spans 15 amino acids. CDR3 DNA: TGTGCCAGCAGACAAAGGGCGGGAGAAACAGATACGCAGTATTTT. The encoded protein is CASRQRAGETDTQYF.

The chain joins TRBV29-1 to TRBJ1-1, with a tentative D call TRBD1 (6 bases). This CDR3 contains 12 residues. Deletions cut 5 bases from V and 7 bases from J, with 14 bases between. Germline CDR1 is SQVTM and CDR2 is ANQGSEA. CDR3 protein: CSVSPTGFEAFF. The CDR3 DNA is TGCAGCGTTTCCCCCACAGGGTTTGAAGCTTTCTTT. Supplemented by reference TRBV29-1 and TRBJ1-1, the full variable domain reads SAVISQKPSRDICQRGTSLTIQCQVDSQVTMMFWYRQQPGQSLTLIATANQGSEATYESGFVIDKFPISRPNLTFSTLTVSNMSPEDSSIYLCSVSPTGFEAFFGQGTRLTVV.

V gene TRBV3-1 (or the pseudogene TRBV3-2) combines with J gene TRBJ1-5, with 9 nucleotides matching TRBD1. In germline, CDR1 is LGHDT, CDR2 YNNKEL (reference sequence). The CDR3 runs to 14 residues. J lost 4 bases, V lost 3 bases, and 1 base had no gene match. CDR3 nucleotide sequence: TGTGCCAGCAGCCAGACAGGGGGAAATCAGCCCCAGCATTTT. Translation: CASSQTGGNQPQHF.

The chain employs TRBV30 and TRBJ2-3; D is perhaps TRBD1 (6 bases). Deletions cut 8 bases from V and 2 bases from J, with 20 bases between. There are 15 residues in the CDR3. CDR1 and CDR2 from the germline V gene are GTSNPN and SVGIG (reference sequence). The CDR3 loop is CAKTGQPRDTDTQYF. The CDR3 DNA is TGTGCCAAGACCGGACAGCCGCGCGACACAGATACGCAGTATTTT. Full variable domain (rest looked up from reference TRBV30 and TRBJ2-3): SQTIHQWPATLVQPVGSPLSLECTVEGTSNPNLYWYRQAAGRGLQLLFYSVGIGQISSEVPQNLSASRPQDRQFILSSKKLLLSDSGFYLCAKTGQPRDTDTQYFGPGTRLTVL.

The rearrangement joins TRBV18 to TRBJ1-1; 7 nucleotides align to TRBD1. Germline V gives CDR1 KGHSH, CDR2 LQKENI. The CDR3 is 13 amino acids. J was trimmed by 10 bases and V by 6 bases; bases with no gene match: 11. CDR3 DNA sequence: TGTGCCAGCTCGCCCGGGACAGAGGATGTAGCTTTCTTT. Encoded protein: CASSPGTEDVAFF.

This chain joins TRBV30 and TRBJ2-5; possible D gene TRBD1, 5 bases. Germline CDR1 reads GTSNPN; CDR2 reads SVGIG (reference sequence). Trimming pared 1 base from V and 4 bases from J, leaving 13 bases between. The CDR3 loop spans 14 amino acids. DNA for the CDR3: TGTGCCTGGAGTGGGGGCAAGGCAAGAGAGACCCAGTACTTC. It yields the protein CAWSGGKARETQYF.

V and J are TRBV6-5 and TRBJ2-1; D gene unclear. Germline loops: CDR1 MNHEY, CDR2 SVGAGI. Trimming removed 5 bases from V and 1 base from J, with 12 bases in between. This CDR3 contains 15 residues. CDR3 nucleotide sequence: TGTGCCAGCAGTCCCCTCGCGGAATCCTACAATGAGCAGTTCTTC. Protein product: CASSPLAESYNEQFF.

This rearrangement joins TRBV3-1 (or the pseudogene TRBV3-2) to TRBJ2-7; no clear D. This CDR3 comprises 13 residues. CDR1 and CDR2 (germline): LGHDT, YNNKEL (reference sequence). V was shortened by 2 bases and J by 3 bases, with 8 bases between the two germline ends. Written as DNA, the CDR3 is TGTGCCAGCAGCCAATCAGATCGCTACGAGCAGTACTTC. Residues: CASSQSDRYEQYF.

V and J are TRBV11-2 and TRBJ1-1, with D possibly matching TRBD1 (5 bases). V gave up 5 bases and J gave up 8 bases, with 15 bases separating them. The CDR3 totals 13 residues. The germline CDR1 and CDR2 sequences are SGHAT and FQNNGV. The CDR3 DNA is TGTGCCAGCAGCCCCGACCTTGGGGCGGAAGCTTTCTTT. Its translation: CASSPDLGAEAFF.

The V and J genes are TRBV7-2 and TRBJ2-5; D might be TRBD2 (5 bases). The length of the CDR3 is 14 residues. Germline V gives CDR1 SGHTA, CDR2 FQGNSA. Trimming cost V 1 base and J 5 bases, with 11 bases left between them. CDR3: CASSLDPSWETQYF. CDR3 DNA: TGTGCCAGCAGCTTAGATCCTAGCTGGGAGACCCAGTACTTC.

The CDR3 DNA follows: TGTGCCAGCTCACTTCAACTCCGGGAGACCCAGTACTTC. This encodes CASSLQLRETQYF. This chain connects TRBV18 to TRBJ2-5; D is uncertain. CDR1 KGHSH and CDR2 LQKENI come from the germline V gene. The CDR3 covers 13 residues. Trimming cost V 4 bases and J 5 bases, with 11 bases left between them. The full variable domain, completed using reference TRBV18 and TRBJ2-5, is NAGVMQNPRHLVRRRGQEARLRCSPMKGHSHVYWYRQLPEEGLKFMVYLQKENIIDESGMPKERFSAEFPKEGPSILRIQQVVRGDSAAYFCASSLQLRETQYFGPGTRLLVL.

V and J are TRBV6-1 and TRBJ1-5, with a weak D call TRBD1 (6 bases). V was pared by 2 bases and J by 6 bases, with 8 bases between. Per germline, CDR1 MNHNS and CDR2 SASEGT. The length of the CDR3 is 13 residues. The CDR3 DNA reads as TGTGCCAGCAGTGAAAGGGACACTCAGCCCCAGCATTTT. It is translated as CASSERDTQPQHF.